This T cell receptor (beta chain) was captured in a study of shared clonotypes between healthy human individuals. Several immunoSEQ plates held equal portions of the genomic DNA taken from each subset. Sequencing used immunoSEQ multiplex PCR; TCRdb keeps in-frame clones, though not all of them. The sample yields about 100,000 clones, 65% to 75% seen once. The germline V gene has CDR1 LNHDA and CDR2 SQIVND (reference sequence). This CDR3 is built from 13 residues. V lost 5 bases to trimming and J lost 1 base, with 9 bases between them. The sequenced sample was memory CD8+ T cells sorted from blood. Subset indicated: CD45RO+ cells pooled with CCR7-negative TemRA cells. This clonotype originated in a woman aged 25 to 39 in good health. The chain recombines TRBV19 with TRBJ2-7, with unresolved D. The CDR3 DNA sequence: TGTGCCAGTAGTGTCCGGGCGTCCTACGAGCAGTACTTC. It yields the protein CASSVRASYEQYF.